This T cell receptor (beta chain) was captured in a study of T cell repertoires in cytomegalovirus infection. About the research overall: In public TCR beta signatures, there were indications of both CMV infection and matching HLA type. General study findings and limits: Clonotypes of TCR beta that were HLA-C-restricted and CMV-specific dominated the ex vivo response. Summed frequency of public TCR beta families distinguished CMV carriers with the relevant HLA.

One entry per CDR3 protein, called by TCRdb with MiXCR from the reads. The sample lists around 81,000 distinct CDR3 sequences; around 37% were seen once. This clonotype was detected a few times. Its antigen is unknown. Trimming left V 0 bases short and J 3 bases short, with 11 bases between. There are 14 residues in the CDR3. The germline V gene has CDR1 DFQATT and CDR2 SNEGSKA (reference sequence). The sample in question was CD8+ T cells from cultured PBMCs, obtained from culture after CMV antigen stimulation. The chain recombines TRBV20-1 with TRBJ1-1, with no clear D. The clonotype was recovered from a human donor in good health (CMV status not recorded). Some clones in this sample may be carry-over from other donors' samples. The chain's CDR3 is CSARDPGSDTEAFF. The CDR3 DNA reads as TGCAGTGCTAGAGATCCAGGATCCGACACTGAAGCTTTCTTT.